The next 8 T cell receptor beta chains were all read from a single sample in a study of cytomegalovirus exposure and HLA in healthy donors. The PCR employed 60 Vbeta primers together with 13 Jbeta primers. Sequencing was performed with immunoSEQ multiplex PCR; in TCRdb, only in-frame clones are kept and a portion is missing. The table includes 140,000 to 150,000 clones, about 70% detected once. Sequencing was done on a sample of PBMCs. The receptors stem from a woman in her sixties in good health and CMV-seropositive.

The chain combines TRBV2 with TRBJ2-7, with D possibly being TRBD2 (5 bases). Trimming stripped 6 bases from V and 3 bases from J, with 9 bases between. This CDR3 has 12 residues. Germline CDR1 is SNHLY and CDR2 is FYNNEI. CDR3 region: CASRRAGYEQYF. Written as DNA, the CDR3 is TGTGCCAGCAGGCGGGCCGGCTACGAGCAGTACTTC. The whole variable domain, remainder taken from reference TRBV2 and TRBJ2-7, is EPEVTQTPSHQVTQMGQEVILRCVPISNHLYFYWYRQILGQKVEFLVSFYNNEISEKSEIFDDQFSVERPDGSNFTLKIRSTKLEDSAMYFCASRRAGYEQYFGPGTRLTVT.

The CDR3 here is CASSSGPSGNNEQFF. CDR3 in DNA: TGTGCCAGCAGCTCCGGACCTAGCGGAAACAATGAGCAGTTCTTC. V usage is TRBV5-4 and J usage is TRBJ2-1; 7 nucleotides match TRBD2. This CDR3 region has 15 residues. J gave up 5 bases and V 3 bases, and 8 bases lay outside the gene matches. Germline V gene data show CDR1 as SGHNT and CDR2 as YYREEE (reference sequence).

CDR3 in amino acids: CASSVRNEQFF. The CDR3, as DNA: TGTGCCAGCAGCGTCCGTAATGAGCAGTTCTTC. The V and J genes are TRBV7-6 and TRBJ2-1, with unresolved D. This CDR3 has 11 residues. Per the germline V gene, CDR1 is SGHVS and CDR2 is FNYEAQ. Trimming removed 5 bases at V and 7 bases at J, with 6 bases between.

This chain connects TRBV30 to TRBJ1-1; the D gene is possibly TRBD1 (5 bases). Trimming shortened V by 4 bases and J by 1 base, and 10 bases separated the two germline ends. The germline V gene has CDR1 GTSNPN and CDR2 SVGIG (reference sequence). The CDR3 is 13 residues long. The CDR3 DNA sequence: TGTGCCTGGACTGCAGGGTCGAACACTGAAGCTTTCTTT. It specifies CAWTAGSNTEAFF.

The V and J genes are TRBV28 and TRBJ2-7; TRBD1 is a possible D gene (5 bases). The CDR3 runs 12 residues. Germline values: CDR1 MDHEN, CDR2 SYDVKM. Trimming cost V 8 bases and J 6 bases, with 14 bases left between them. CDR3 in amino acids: CASQGSLGEQYF. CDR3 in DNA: TGTGCCAGCCAGGGTAGTCTTGGCGAGCAGTACTTC.

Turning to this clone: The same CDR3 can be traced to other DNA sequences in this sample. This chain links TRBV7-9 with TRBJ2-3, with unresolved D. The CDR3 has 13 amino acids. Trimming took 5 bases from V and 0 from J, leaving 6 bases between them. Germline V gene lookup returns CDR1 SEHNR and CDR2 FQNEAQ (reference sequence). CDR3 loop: CASSPLSTDTQYF. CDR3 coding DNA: TGTGCCAGCAGCCCTCTTAGCACAGATACGCAGTATTTT.

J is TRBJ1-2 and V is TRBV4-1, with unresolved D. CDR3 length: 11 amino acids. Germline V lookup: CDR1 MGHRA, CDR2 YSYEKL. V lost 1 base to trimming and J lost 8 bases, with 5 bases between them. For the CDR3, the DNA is TGCGCCAGCAGCCAAGGGGCAGGCTACACCTTC. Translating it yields CASSQGAGYTF.

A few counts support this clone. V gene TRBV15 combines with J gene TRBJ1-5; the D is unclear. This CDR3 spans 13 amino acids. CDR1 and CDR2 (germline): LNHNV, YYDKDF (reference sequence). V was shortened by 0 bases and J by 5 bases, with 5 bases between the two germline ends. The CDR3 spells CATSRDPDQPQHF. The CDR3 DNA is TGTGCCACCAGCAGAGATCCAGATCAGCCCCAGCATTTT.